This TCR beta chain was captured by sequencing in a study of regulatory T cells in long-lasting Graves disease. The CDR3 has 13 amino acids. The germline CDR1 and CDR2 sequences are SGHTA and FQGNSA. V lost 6 bases and J 1 base, leaving 9 bases between the germline ends. This clonotype appeared many times. Its antigen is still unknown. Indicated time point: newly diagnosed GD, antithyroid drugs for less than 3 months. With RNA extracted from PBMCs as input, the TCR library was made. Findings and limits, study-wide: Analysis covered peripheral blood alone, not thyroid tissue.

The TCR beta library used iRepertoire HTBI primers with Arm-PCR amplification of CDR3. In TCRdb, the multiplex PCR reads were re-called with MiXCR into one record per CDR3 protein. Of approximately 540,000 distinct CDR3 sequences listed, approximately 12% were seen once; the top ten hold over 7%. The same sample was also studied in work on T cells in Graves' hyperthyroidism and ophthalmopathy. This second report adds: The blood repertoire included most of the expanded thyroid clonotypes above 0.001.

The receptor's source is a woman aged 25 to 39 with Graves disease. The rearrangement uses TRBV7-2 and TRBJ1-1, with D perhaps TRBD1 (6 bases). The sample consisted of peripheral blood mononuclear cells (PBMCs), taken at new diagnosis, from a patient treated with antithyroid drugs. This CDR3 reads CASSADRNTEAFF. The DNA for the CDR3 is TGTGCCAGCAGTGCGGACAGGAACACTGAAGCTTTCTTT.